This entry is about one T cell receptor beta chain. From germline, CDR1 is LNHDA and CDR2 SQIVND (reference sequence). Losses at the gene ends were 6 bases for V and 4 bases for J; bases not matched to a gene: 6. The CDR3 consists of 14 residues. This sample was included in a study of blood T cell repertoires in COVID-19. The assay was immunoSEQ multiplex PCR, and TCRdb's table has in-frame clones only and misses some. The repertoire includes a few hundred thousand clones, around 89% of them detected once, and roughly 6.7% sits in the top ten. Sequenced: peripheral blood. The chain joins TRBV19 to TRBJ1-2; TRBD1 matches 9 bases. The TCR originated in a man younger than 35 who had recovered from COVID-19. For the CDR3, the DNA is TGTGCCAGTAGACCCCTGACAGGGGGCTATGGCTACACCTTC. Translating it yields CASRPLTGGYGYTF. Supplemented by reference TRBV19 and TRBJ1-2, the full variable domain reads DGGITQSPKYLFRKEGQNVTLSCEQNLNHDAMYWYRQDPGQGLRLIYYSQIVNDFQKGDIAEGYSVSREKKESFPLTVTSAQKNPTAFYLCASRPLTGGYGYTFGSGTRLTVV.